The clone carrying this TCR beta chain was seen a handful of times. The sample belongs to a study of blood T cells in healthy people across ages. A second PCR of roughly 7 to 11 cycles used a sample-barcoded 5' primer and a J-beta primer mix. A single record per CDR3 protein comes from TCRdb applying MiXCR to the 5' RACE reads. The table includes more than 450,000 distinct CDR3 sequences, roughly a quarter detected once. The individuals who served as donors were healthy Caucasians living in Russia, aged roughly 6 to 95. V was trimmed by 2 bases and J by 1 base, leaving 14 bases between them. Germline loops: CDR1 MNHNY, CDR2 SVGAGI (reference sequence). The CDR3 length is 16 residues. This sample was also put to use in a study of T cells of mothers and their children. From that study: Mothers and children who were related shared slightly more overlap than unrelated pairs, but not significantly more.

This chain links TRBV6-6 with TRBJ1-2; D gene ambiguous. This clonotype was obtained from a boy younger than 10 in good health. Source material: blood. For the CDR3, the DNA is TGTGCCAGCAGTTACCCCTACAGTGGGAGTAACTATGGCTACACCTTC. Its translation is CASSYPYSGSNYGYTF.